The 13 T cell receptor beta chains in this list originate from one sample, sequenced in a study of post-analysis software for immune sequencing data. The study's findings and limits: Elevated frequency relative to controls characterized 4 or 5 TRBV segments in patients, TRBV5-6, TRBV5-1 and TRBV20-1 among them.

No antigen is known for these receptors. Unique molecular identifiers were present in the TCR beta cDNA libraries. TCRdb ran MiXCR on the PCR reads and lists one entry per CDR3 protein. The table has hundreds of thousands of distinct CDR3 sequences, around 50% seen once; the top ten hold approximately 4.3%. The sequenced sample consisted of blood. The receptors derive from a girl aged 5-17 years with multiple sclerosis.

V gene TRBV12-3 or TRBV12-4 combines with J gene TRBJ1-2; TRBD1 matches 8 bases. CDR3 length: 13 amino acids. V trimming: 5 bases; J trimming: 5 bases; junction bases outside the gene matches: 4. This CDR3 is CASSKQGGYGYTF. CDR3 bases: TGTGCCAGCAGTAAACAGGGGGGGTATGGCTACACCTTC.

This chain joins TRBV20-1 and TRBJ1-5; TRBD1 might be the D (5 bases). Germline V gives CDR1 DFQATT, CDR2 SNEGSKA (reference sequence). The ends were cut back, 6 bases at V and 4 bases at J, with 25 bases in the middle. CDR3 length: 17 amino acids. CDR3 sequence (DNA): TGCAGTGCCATTTCGACCCGGGGCCATACTTTTAATCAGCCCCAGCATTTT. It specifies CSAISTRGHTFNQPQHF.

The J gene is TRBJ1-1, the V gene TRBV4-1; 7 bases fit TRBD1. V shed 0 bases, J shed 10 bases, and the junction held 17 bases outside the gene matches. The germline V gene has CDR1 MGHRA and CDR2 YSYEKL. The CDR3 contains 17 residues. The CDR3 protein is CASSQEGKGAVSVGAFF. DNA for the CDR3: TGCGCCAGCAGCCAAGAGGGGAAGGGGGCCGTTTCAGTAGGAGCTTTCTTT.

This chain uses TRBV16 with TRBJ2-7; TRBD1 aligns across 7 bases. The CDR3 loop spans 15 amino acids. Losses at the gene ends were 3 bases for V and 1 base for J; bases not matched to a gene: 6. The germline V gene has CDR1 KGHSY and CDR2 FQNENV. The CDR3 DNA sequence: TGTGCCAGCAGCCATTTCGAGACAGGGTCCTACGAGCAGTACTTC. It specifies CASSHFETGSYEQYF. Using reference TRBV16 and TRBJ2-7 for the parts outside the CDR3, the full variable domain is GEEVAQTPKHLVRGEGQKAKLYCAPIKGHSYVFWYQQVLKNEFKFLISFQNENVFDETGMPKERFSAKCLPNSPCSLEIQATKLEDSAVYFCASSHFETGSYEQYFGPGTRLTVT.

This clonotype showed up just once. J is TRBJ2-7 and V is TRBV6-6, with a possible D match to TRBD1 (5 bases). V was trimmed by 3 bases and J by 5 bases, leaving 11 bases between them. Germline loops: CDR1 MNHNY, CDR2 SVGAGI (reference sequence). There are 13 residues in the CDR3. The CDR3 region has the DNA TGTGCCAGCAGTTATCAGGGCATAAACGAGCAGTACTTC. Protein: CASSYQGINEQYF.

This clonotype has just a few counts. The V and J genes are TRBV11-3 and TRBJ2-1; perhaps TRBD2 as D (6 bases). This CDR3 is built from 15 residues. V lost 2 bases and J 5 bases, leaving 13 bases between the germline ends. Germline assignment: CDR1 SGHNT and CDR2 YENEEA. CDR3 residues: CASSLRAGLHNEQFF. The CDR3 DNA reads TGTGCCAGCAGCTTACGGGCGGGACTTCACAATGAGCAGTTCTTC.

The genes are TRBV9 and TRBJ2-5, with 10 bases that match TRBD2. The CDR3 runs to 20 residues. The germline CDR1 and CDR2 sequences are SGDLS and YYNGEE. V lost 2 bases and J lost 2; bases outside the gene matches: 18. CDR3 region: CASSVKAITSGAVQQETQYF. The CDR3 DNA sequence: TGTGCCAGCAGCGTTAAAGCGATAACTAGCGGGGCGGTGCAACAAGAGACCCAGTACTTC.

Here the CDR3 reads CSARGGGYYEQYF. The DNA of the CDR3 is TGCAGTGCTAGAGGGGGCGGTTACTACGAGCAGTACTTC. V usage is TRBV20-1 and J usage is TRBJ2-7; D is possibly TRBD1 (5 bases). Trimming took 1 base from V and 3 from J, leaving 10 bases between them. CDR1 is DFQATT, CDR2 SNEGSKA, per germline (reference sequence). The CDR3 is made up of 13 amino acids.

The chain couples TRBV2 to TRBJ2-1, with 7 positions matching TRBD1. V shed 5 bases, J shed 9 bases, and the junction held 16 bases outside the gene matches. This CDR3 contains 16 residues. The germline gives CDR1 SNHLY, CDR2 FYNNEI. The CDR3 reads CASSSPDRSIGSEQFF. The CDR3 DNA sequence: TGTGCCAGCAGTTCCCCGGACAGGTCTATAGGCAGTGAGCAGTTCTTC.

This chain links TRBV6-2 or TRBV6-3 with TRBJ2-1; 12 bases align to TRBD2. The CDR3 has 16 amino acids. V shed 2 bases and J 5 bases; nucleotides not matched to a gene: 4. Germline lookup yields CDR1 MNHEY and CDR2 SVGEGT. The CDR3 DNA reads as TGTGCCAGCAGTTACCGGGGACTAGCGGGCAACAATGAGCAGTTCTTC. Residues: CASSYRGLAGNNEQFF.

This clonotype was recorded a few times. CDR3 DNA: TGTGCCAGCAGCGATCGACTAGCGGGGGCTCACGGGGCCAACGTCCTGACTTTC. Translating gives CASSDRLAGAHGANVLTF. The chain is built from TRBV9 and TRBJ2-6; 12 positions agree with TRBD2. V dropped 3 bases and J dropped 4; count of bases not matched to a gene: 8. The CDR3 is 18 residues long. CDR1 and CDR2 from the germline V gene are SGDLS and YYNGEE.

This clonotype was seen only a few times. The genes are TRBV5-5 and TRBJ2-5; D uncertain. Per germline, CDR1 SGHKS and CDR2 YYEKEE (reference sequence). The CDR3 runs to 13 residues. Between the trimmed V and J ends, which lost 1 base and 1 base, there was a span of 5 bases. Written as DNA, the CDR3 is TGTGCCAGCAGCTTGCTGATCCAAGAGACCCAGTACTTC. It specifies CASSLLIQETQYF. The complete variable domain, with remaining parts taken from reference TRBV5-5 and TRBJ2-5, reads DAGVTQSPTHLIKTRGQQVTLRCSPISGHKSVSWYQQVLGQGPQFIFQYYEKEERGRGNFPDRFSARQFPNYSSELNVNALLLGDSALYLCASSLLIQETQYFGPGTRLLVL.

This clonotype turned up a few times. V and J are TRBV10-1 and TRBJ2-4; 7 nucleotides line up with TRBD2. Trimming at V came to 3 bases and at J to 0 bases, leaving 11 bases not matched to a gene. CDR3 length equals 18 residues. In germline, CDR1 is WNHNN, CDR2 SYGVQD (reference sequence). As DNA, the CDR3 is TGCGCCAGCAGTGACGGCGCGGGAGTGAGCCTAGCCAAAAACATTCAGTACTTC. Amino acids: CASSDGAGVSLAKNIQYF.